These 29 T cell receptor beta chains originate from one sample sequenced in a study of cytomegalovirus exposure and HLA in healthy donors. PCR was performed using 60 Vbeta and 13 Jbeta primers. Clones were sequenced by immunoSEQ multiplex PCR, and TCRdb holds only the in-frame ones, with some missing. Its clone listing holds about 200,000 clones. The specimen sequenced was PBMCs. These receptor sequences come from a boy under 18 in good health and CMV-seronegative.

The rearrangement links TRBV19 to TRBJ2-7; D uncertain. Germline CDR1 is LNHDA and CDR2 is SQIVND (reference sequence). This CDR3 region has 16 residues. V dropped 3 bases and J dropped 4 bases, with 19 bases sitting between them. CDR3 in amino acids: CASSMTPGPGLYEQYF. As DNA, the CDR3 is TGTGCCAGTAGTATGACCCCCGGTCCTGGGCTTTACGAGCAGTACTTC.

CDR3 bases: TGTGCCAGCAGCAGAGAAGGGACTTTGTCGTTGGAGCAGTACTTC. This encodes CASSREGTLSLEQYF. This chain joins TRBV7-9 and TRBJ2-7, with a tentative D call TRBD2 (6 bases). The V gene's germline CDR1 is SEHNR and CDR2 FQNEAQ (reference sequence). This CDR3 region has 15 residues. Trimming removed 5 bases from V and 7 bases from J, with 21 bases in between.

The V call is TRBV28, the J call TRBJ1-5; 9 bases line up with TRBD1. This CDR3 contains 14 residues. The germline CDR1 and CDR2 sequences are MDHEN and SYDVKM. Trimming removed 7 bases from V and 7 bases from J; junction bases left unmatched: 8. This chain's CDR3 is CASNRDRVEQPQHF. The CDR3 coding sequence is TGTGCCAGCAACCGGGACAGGGTCGAGCAGCCCCAGCATTTT.

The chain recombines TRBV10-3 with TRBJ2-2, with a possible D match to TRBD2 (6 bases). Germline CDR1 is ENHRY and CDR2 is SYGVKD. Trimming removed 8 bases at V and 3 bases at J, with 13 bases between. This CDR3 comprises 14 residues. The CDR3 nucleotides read TGTGCCATCTTAGCTAGCGAGTACACCGGGGAGCTGTTTTTT. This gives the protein CAILASEYTGELFF.

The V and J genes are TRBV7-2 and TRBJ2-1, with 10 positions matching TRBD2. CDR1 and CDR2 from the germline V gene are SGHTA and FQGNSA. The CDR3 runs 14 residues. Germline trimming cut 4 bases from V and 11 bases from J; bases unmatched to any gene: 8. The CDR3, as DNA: TGTGCCAGCAGCTCCGACGGACTAGCGGTTCAGCAGTTCTTC. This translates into CASSSDGLAVQQFF.

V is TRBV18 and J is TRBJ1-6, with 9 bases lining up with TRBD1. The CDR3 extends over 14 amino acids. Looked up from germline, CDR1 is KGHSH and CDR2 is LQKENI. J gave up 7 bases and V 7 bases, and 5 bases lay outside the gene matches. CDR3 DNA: TGTGCCAGCTTGGGACAGGGAATAAATTCACCCCTCCACTTT. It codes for CASLGQGINSPLHF.

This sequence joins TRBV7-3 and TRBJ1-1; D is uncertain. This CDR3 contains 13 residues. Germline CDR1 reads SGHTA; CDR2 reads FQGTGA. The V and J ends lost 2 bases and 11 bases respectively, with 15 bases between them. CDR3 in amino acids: CASSLDQAHDAFF. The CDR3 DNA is TGTGCCAGCAGCTTAGATCAGGCCCACGACGCTTTCTTT.

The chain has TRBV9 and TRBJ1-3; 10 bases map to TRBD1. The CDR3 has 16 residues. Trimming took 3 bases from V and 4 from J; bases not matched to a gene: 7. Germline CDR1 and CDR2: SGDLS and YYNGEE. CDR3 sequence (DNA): TGTGCCAGCAGCGCACAAGGACAGGGGGTGGGAAACACCATATATTTT. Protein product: CASSAQGQGVGNTIYF.

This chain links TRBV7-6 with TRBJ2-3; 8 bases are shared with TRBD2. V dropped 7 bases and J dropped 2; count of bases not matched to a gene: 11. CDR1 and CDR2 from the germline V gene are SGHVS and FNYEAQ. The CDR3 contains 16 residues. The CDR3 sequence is CASTPEAGGHTDTQYF. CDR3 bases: TGTGCCAGCACACCCGAGGCGGGGGGACACACAGATACGCAGTATTTT.

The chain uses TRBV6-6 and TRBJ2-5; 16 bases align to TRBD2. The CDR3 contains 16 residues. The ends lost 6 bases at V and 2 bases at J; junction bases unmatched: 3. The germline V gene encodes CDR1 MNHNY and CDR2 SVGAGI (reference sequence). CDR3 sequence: CASSPGLAGGQETQYF. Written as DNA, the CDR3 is TGTGCCAGCAGCCCGGGACTAGCGGGGGGGCAAGAGACCCAGTACTTC.

The CDR3 sequence: CASSLGARGSTDTQYF. The CDR3 DNA reads as TGTGCCAGCAGCTTAGGTGCTAGGGGAAGCACAGATACGCAGTATTTT. The chain employs TRBV7-8 and TRBJ2-3; possible D gene TRBD1, 5 bases. This CDR3 region has 16 residues. Between the trimmed V and J ends, which lost 1 base and 0 bases, there was a span of 11 bases. Per the germline V gene, CDR1 is SGHVS and CDR2 is FQNEAQ.

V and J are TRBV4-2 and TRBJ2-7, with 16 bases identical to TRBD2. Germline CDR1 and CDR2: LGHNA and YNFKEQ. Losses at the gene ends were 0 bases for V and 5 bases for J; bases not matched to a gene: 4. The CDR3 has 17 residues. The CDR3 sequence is CASSQEGTSGGANEQYF. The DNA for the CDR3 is TGTGCCAGCAGCCAAGAAGGGACTAGCGGGGGGGCCAACGAGCAGTACTTC.

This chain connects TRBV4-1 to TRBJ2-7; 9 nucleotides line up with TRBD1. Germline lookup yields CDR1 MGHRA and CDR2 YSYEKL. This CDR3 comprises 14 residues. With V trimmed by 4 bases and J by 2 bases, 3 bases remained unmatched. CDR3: CASSRGTGTYEQYF. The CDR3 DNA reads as TGCGCCAGCAGCCGCGGGACAGGGACCTACGAGCAGTACTTC.

DNA of the CDR3: TGTGCCAGCAGCTTATTTGGAGGGAACACCGGGGAGCTGTTTTTT. As protein: CASSLFGGNTGELFF. The chain links TRBV7-3 to TRBJ2-2; D is perhaps TRBD2 (5 bases). Germline loops: CDR1 SGHTA, CDR2 FQGTGA. CDR3 length equals 15 residues. The V gene lost 2 bases and the J gene lost 1 base, with 8 bases spanning the gap.

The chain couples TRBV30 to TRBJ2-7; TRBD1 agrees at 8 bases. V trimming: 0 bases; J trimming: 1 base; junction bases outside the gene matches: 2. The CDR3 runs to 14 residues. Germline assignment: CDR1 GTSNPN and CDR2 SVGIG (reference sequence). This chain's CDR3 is CAWSVDRGSYEQYF. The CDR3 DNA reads TGTGCCTGGAGTGTCGACAGGGGATCCTACGAGCAGTACTTC.

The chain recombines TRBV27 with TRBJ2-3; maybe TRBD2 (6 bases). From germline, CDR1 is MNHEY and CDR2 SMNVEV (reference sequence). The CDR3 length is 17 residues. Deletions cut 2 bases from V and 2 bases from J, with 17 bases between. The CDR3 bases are TGTGCCAGCAGTTTAAAGCCTCGACTAGGCCTCACAGATACGCAGTATTTT. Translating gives CASSLKPRLGLTDTQYF.

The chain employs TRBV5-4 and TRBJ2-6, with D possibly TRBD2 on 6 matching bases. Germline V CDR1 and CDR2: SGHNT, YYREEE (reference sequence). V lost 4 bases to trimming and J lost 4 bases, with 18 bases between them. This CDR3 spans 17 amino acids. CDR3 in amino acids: CASSGEVEGSGANVLTF. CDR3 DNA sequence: TGTGCCAGCAGCGGCGAGGTGGAGGGATCCGGGGCCAACGTCCTGACTTTC.

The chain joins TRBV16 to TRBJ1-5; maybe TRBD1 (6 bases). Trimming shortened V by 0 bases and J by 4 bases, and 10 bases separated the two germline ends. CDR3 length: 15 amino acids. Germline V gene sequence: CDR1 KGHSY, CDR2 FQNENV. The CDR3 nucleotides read TGTGCCAGCAGCCAATCGGGAGGGGGTAATCAGCCCCAGCATTTT. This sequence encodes CASSQSGGGNQPQHF.

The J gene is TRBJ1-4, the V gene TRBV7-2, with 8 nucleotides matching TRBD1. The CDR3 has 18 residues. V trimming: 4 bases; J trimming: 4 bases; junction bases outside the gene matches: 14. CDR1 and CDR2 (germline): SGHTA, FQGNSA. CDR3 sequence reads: CASSSRARGRSRNEKLFF. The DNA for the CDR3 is TGTGCCAGCAGCTCCCGGGCCAGGGGGCGAAGCCGTAATGAAAAACTGTTTTTT.

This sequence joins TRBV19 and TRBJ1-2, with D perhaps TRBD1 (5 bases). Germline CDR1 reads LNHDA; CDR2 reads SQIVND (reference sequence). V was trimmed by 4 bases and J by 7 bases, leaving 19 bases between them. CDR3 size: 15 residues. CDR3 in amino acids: CASSTRSRDGGGYTF. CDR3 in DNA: TGTGCCAGTAGTACCAGATCCAGGGACGGGGGTGGCTACACCTTC.

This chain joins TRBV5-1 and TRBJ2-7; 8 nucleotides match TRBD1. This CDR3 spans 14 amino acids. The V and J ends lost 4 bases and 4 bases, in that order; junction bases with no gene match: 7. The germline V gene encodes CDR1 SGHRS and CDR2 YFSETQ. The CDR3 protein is CASSTGQGGYEQYF. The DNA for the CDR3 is TGCGCCAGCAGCACCGGACAGGGTGGATACGAGCAGTACTTC.

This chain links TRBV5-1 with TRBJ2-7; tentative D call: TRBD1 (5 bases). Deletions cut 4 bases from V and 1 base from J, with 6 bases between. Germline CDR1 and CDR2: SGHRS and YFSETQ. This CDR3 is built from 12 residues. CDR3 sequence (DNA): TGCGCCAGCAGCCCAGGGTCCTACGAGCAGTACTTC. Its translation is CASSPGSYEQYF.

The CDR3 spells CASSNYRGTDTQYF. CDR3 coding DNA: TGTGCCAGCAGCAACTACAGGGGCACAGATACGCAGTATTTT. The chain is built from TRBV7-6 and TRBJ2-3, with D maybe TRBD1 (6 bases). The CDR3 length is 14 residues. The V gene lost 5 bases and the J gene lost 1 base, with 10 bases spanning the gap. Germline V CDR1 and CDR2: SGHVS, FNYEAQ.

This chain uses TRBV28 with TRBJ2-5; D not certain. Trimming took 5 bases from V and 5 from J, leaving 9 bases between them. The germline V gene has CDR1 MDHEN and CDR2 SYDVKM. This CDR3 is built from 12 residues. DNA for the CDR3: TGTGCCAGCAGTGCCGGGTGGGAGACCCAGTACTTC. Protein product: CASSAGWETQYF.

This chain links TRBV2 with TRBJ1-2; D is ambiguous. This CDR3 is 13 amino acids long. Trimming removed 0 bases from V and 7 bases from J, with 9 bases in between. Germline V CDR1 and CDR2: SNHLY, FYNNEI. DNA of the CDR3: TGTGCCAGCAGTGAAGCAGGGAGTCCTGGCTACACCTTC. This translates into CASSEAGSPGYTF.

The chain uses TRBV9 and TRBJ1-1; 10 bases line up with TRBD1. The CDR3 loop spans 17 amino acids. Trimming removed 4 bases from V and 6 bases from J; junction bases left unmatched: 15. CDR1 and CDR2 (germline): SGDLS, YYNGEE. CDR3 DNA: TGTGCCAGCAGCCCCCGTCCCGGGACAGGGGAAATGGCTGAAGCTTTCTTT. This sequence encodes CASSPRPGTGEMAEAFF.

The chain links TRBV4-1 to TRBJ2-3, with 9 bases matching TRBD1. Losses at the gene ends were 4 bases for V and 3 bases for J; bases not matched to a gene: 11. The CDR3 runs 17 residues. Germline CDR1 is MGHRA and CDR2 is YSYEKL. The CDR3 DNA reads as TGCGCCAGCAGCCTTAACACAGGGGGCTTTGGGACAGATACGCAGTATTTT. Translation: CASSLNTGGFGTDTQYF.

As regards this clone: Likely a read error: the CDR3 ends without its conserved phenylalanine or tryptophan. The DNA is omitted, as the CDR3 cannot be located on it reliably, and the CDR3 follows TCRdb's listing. The CDR3: CARSLRTPGLR. The V gene is TRBV5-3, the J gene TRBJ1-1; no check of the table's D call, TRBD1, against the DNA was made. TRBV5-3 is an open reading frame whose function is uncertain. A total of 11 residues make up the CDR3, ends included.

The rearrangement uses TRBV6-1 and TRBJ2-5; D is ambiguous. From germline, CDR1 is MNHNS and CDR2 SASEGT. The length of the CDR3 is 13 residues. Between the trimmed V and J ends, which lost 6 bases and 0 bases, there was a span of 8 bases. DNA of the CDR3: TGTGCCAGCAGCAGAGCGTACCAAGAGACCCAGTACTTC. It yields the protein CASSRAYQETQYF.